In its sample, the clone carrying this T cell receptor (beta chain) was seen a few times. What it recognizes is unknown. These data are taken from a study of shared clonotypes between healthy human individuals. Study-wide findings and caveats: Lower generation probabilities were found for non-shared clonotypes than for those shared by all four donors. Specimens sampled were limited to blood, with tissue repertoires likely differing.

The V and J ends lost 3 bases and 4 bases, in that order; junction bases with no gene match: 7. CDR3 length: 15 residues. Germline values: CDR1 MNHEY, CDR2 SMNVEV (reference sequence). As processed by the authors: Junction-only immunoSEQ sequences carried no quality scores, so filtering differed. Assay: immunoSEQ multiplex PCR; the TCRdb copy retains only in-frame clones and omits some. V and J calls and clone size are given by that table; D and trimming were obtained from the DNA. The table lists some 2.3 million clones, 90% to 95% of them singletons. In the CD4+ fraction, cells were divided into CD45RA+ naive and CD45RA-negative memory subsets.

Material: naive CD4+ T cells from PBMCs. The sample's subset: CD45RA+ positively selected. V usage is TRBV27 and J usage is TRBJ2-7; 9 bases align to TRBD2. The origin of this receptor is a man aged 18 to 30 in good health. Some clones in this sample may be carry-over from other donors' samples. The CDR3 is CASSFSAGGSYEQYF. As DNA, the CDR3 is TGTGCCAGCAGTTTTTCGGCGGGAGGGTCGTACGAGCAGTACTTC.